One T cell receptor (beta chain) is described in this entry. Clinical history reported by participants formed the basis on which cohorts were assigned. This record comes from a study of blood T cell repertoires in COVID-19. Original handling: The assay estimated nucleated cells by amplifying reference gene primers. TCRdb's table, derived via immunoSEQ multiplex PCR, lists solely in-frame clones and lacks some. D and trimming were read from the DNA, whereas the V and J calls and clone size are those reported in that table. The repertoire has roughly 150,000 clones, 65% to 85% of them found once; the top ten carry over 4%. V lost 4 bases, J lost 1 base, and 3 bases stayed unmatched. This CDR3 region has 14 residues. Germline-derived CDR1 and CDR2 are KGHSH and LQKENI.

The J gene is TRBJ1-1, the V gene TRBV18; TRBD1 aligns across 7 bases. This clonotype was obtained from a man between 65 and 85 years old who had been exposed to COVID-19. Material: PBMCs or T cells enriched from blood (not recorded which). The CDR3 spells CASSQGTENTEAFF. CDR3 coding DNA: TGTGCCAGCTCACAGGGGACAGAGAACACTGAAGCTTTCTTT.